Presented here are 31 T cell receptor beta chains from one specimen sequenced in a study of blood T cell repertoires in COVID-19. Repertoires were generated with immunoSEQ multiplex PCR, while TCRdb's copy carries only in-frame clones and drops some. The sample shows under 350,000 clones, about four fifths of them seen only once. The source material was peripheral blood. The source is a woman aged 45-65 years who had recovered from COVID-19.

The rearrangement joins TRBV13 to TRBJ1-2; 7 nucleotides line up with TRBD1. The V gene end was trimmed by 5 bases and the J gene end by 5 bases; junction bases not matched to a gene: 2. The length of the CDR3 is 12 residues. Germline V gene sequence: CDR1 PRHDT, CDR2 FYEKMQ (reference sequence). The CDR3 is CASSPGQYGYTF. The CDR3 nucleotides read TGTGCCAGCAGCCCGGGACAGTATGGCTACACCTTC.

The J gene is TRBJ2-3, the V gene TRBV14; TRBD1 is a possible D gene (5 bases). Trimming pared 1 base from V and 14 bases from J, leaving 22 bases between. Germline values: CDR1 SGHDN, CDR2 FVKESK. CDR3 length: 15 residues. DNA for the CDR3: TGTGCCAGCAGCCAAGGTAATCCGAGACAGTCGACGTGGTATTTT. Translating it yields CASSQGNPRQSTWYF.

The rearrangement uses TRBV4-3 and TRBJ1-5; 9 nucleotides match TRBD1. With 2 bases clipped from V and 6 bases from J, the junction kept 5 bases outside the gene matches. Per the germline V gene, CDR1 is LGHNA and CDR2 is YSLEER. CDR3 length equals 15 residues. CDR3 loop: CASSQLTGGGQPQHF. CDR3 DNA: TGCGCCAGCAGCCAACTGACAGGGGGTGGTCAGCCCCAGCATTTT.

This clone has a single count. The chain uses TRBV4-3 and TRBJ2-7; D uncertain. The CDR3 totals 16 residues. The germline V gene has CDR1 LGHNA and CDR2 YSLEER. V lost 0 bases and J 6 bases, leaving 18 bases between the germline ends. The CDR3 loop is CASSQDMRLFPLEQYF. The DNA of the CDR3 is TGCGCCAGCAGCCAAGATATGAGACTTTTCCCCCTCGAGCAGTACTTC.

The rearrangement uses TRBV6-2 or TRBV6-3 and TRBJ1-5, with a weak D call TRBD1 (6 bases). V gave up 6 bases and J gave up 0 bases, with 9 bases separating them. Germline V gene data show CDR1 as MNHEY and CDR2 as SVGEGT. The CDR3 runs 14 residues. DNA of the CDR3: TGTGCCAGCAGCCAGGGGAATAGCAATCAGCCCCAGCATTTT. This gives the protein CASSQGNSNQPQHF.

The chain has TRBV3-1 (or the pseudogene TRBV3-2) and TRBJ1-1; D ambiguous. Germline V gene lookup returns CDR1 LGHDT and CDR2 YNNKEL (reference sequence). V lost 0 bases and J 0 bases, leaving 23 bases between the germline ends. The CDR3 sequence is 20 residues long. The CDR3 coding sequence is TGTGCCAGCAGCCAAGATCAGCCCCGCCTGCGCTTCGACATGAACACTGAAGCTTTCTTT. Amino acids: CASSQDQPRLRFDMNTEAFF.

The gene calls are TRBV10-3 and TRBJ2-3, with 7 nucleotides matching TRBD2. Looked up from germline, CDR1 is ENHRY and CDR2 is SYGVKD. This CDR3 contains 15 residues. V trimming: 4 bases; J trimming: 2 bases; junction bases outside the gene matches: 6. The CDR3 nucleotides are TGTGCCATCAGTGCCGGGACTATGAACACAGATACGCAGTATTTT. Translation: CAISAGTMNTDTQYF.

The DNA for the CDR3 is TGTGCCAGCAAGCGGATGAGTCGGCAGTACTTC. This gives the protein CASKRMSRQYF. V gene TRBV6-5 combines with J gene TRBJ2-7, with D perhaps TRBD2 (5 bases). The V gene lost 7 bases and the J gene lost 9 bases, with 13 bases spanning the gap. Germline V gene lookup returns CDR1 MNHEY and CDR2 SVGAGI. This CDR3 comprises 11 residues.

The rearrangement joins TRBV7-8 to TRBJ1-5, with D possibly being TRBD1 (6 bases). Deletions cut 5 bases from V and 0 bases from J, with 11 bases between. The CDR3 runs to 15 residues. Germline CDR1 reads SGHVS; CDR2 reads FQNEAQ. CDR3 amino acids: CASSQQGNSNQPQHF. The CDR3 region has the DNA TGTGCCAGCAGCCAGCAGGGGAATAGCAATCAGCCCCAGCATTTT.

The chain is built from TRBV18 and TRBJ2-7; no clear D. CDR3 length: 14 residues. V was trimmed by 2 bases and J by 4 bases, leaving 12 bases between them. Germline-derived CDR1 and CDR2 are KGHSH and LQKENI. In nucleotides, the CDR3 is TGTGCCAGCTCACCATATCCAGTCACGTACGAGCAGTACTTC. Amino acid sequence: CASSPYPVTYEQYF.

This chain uses TRBV18 with TRBJ2-1; perhaps TRBD1 as D (6 bases). The V gene's germline CDR1 is KGHSH and CDR2 LQKENI. This CDR3 has 17 amino acids. V was trimmed by 5 bases and J by 0 bases, leaving 17 bases between them. The CDR3 sequence: CASSFIQGRSSYNEQFF. The CDR3 DNA reads as TGTGCCAGCTCATTTATCCAGGGGCGTAGCTCCTACAATGAGCAGTTCTTC.

This clone was recorded once. This sequence joins TRBV5-5 and TRBJ2-7; 8 bases match TRBD2. Germline V CDR1 and CDR2: SGHKS, YYEKEE (reference sequence). This CDR3 is 14 amino acids long. Losses at the gene ends were 0 bases for V and 2 bases for J; bases not matched to a gene: 1. CDR3 DNA sequence: TGTGCCAGCAGCTTGGCCGGGGGGGCCTACGAGCAGTACTTC. Translating it yields CASSLAGGAYEQYF.

The chain has TRBV6-5 and TRBJ2-5; no definite D call. Trimming removed 7 bases from V and 7 bases from J, with 19 bases in between. The CDR3 runs to 14 residues. The germline CDR1 and CDR2 sequences are MNHEY and SVGAGI. CDR3 nucleotides: TGTGCCAGCACTTCAGACCCCAGAGGAGCGACCCAGTACTTC. Its protein is CASTSDPRGATQYF.

The CDR3 DNA is TGTGCCACCAGCACCTACGACAGGGGAAATTCACCCCTCCACTTT. Protein: CATSTYDRGNSPLHF. The rearrangement joins TRBV15 to TRBJ1-6; TRBD1 agrees at 8 bases. The V segment lost 4 bases and the J segment 7 bases; nucleotides outside the gene matches: 6. Germline V gene sequence: CDR1 LNHNV, CDR2 YYDKDF (reference sequence). The length of the CDR3 is 15 residues. The variable domain in full, completed from reference TRBV15 and TRBJ1-6, reads DAMVIQNPRYQVTQFGKPVTLSCSQTLNHNVMYWYQQKSSQAPKLLFHYYDKDFNNEADTPDNFQSRRPNTSFCFLDIRSPGLGDTAMYLCATSTYDRGNSPLHFGNGTRLTVT.

This chain uses TRBV29-1 with TRBJ1-2; D possibly corresponds to TRBD1 (5 bases). Germline CDR1 and CDR2: SQVTM and ANQGSEA. The CDR3 sequence is 12 residues long. V lost 5 bases, J lost 3 bases, and 10 bases lay in between. The CDR3 region has the DNA TGCAGCGTTTACTTAGGGGACTATGGCTACACCTTC. Translated: CSVYLGDYGYTF.

Here the CDR3 DNA reads TGTGCCAGCAGGACATCGGGCCTAGCGGGGGGGCCTGGCACAGATACGCAGTATTTT. This codes for CASRTSGLAGGPGTDTQYF. This chain links TRBV13 with TRBJ2-3, with 12 nucleotides matching TRBD2. V was pared by 6 bases and J by 1 base, with 14 bases of the junction left unmatched. The CDR3 length is 19 residues. Germline CDR1 is PRHDT and CDR2 is FYEKMQ (reference sequence).

V usage is TRBV19 and J usage is TRBJ2-1; TRBD1 aligns across 7 bases. The germline V gene encodes CDR1 LNHDA and CDR2 SQIVND (reference sequence). J gave up 4 bases and V 4 bases, and 19 bases lay outside the gene matches. The CDR3 loop spans 19 amino acids. CDR3: CASSRAPTGSGSQYNEQFF. For the CDR3, the DNA is TGTGCCAGTAGTAGGGCCCCGACAGGGTCCGGCTCGCAATACAATGAGCAGTTCTTC.

The V gene is TRBV9, the J gene TRBJ2-3; the D gene is possibly TRBD2 (5 bases). Trimming left V 4 bases short and J 3 bases short, with 12 bases between. The CDR3 loop spans 14 amino acids. Germline values: CDR1 SGDLS, CDR2 YYNGEE. CDR3: CASSPREGTDTQYF. The CDR3 DNA sequence: TGTGCCAGCAGCCCCCGTGAGGGAACAGATACGCAGTATTTT.

The chain joins TRBV7-2 to TRBJ2-7, with D perhaps TRBD1 (6 bases). The CDR3 covers 14 residues. V gave up 3 bases and J gave up 5 bases, with 14 bases separating them. Germline-derived CDR1 and CDR2 are SGHTA and FQGNSA. This CDR3 reads CASSFLQGSHEQYF. The CDR3 DNA is TGTGCCAGCAGCTTTTTACAGGGTTCCCACGAGCAGTACTTC.

The chain recombines TRBV18 with TRBJ2-2; the match to TRBD1 covers 7 bases. The CDR3 runs 15 residues. V dropped 5 bases and J dropped 1; count of bases not matched to a gene: 4. Germline V gene sequence: CDR1 KGHSH, CDR2 LQKENI. Here the CDR3 reads CASSSRTGNTGELFF. DNA of the CDR3: TGTGCCAGCTCATCCCGGACAGGGAACACCGGGGAGCTGTTTTTT.

This clone was seen only once. This chain uses TRBV7-3 with TRBJ2-1, with 7 bases identical to TRBD2. CDR1 is SGHTA and CDR2 is FQGTGA in the germline V gene. CDR3 length: 14 amino acids. J lost 4 bases, V lost 3 bases, and 3 bases had no gene match. CDR3 sequence reads: CASSLGGIYNEQFF. CDR3 coding DNA: TGTGCCAGCAGCTTGGGGGGGATTTACAATGAGCAGTTCTTC.

This rearrangement joins TRBV4-3 to TRBJ1-5, with TRBD1 matching 9 bases. Trimming cost V 1 base and J 7 bases; bases outside gene matches: 5. The CDR3 extends over 15 amino acids. The germline gives CDR1 LGHNA, CDR2 YSLEER. In DNA, the CDR3 is TGCGCCAGCAGCCAAGCGGACAGGGGAGGCCAGCCCCAGCATTTT. Amino acid sequence: CASSQADRGGQPQHF.

The chain's CDR3 is CASSRRGAIGNTIYF. The CDR3 DNA reads as TGTGCCAGCAGCCGCAGGGGCGCCATTGGAAACACCATATATTTT. The chain combines TRBV28 with TRBJ1-3; D perhaps matches TRBD1 (6 bases). Germline CDR1 is MDHEN and CDR2 is SYDVKM. CDR3 length equals 15 residues. V was cut by 6 bases and J by 3 bases, with 15 bases left in between.

The CDR3 reads CASSFHAGSYEQYF. The CDR3 DNA is TGTGCCAGCAGTTTTCATGCGGGATCCTACGAGCAGTACTTC. The chain couples TRBV27 to TRBJ2-7; D perhaps matches TRBD2 (6 bases). Germline V lookup: CDR1 MNHEY, CDR2 SMNVEV (reference sequence). The V end lost 3 bases, the J end lost 1 base, and 10 bases lay between the germline ends. The length of the CDR3 is 14 residues.

The V gene is TRBV7-8, the J gene TRBJ2-3; 9 bases fit TRBD2. V lost 1 base to trimming and J lost 3 bases; unmatched junction nucleotides: 8. This CDR3 has 17 amino acids. From germline, CDR1 is SGHVS and CDR2 FQNEAQ. As DNA, the CDR3 is TGTGCCAGCAGCTTAGTTGCGGGAGGGCCGACAACAGATACGCAGTATTTT. Its protein product is CASSLVAGGPTTDTQYF. Full variable domain (rest looked up from reference TRBV7-8 and TRBJ2-3): GAGVSQSPRYKVAKRGQDVALRCDPISGHVSLFWYQQALGQGPEFLTYFQNEAQLDKSGLPSDRFFAERPEGSVSTLKIQRTQQEDSAVYLCASSLVAGGPTTDTQYFGPGTRLTVL.

This clone has just one count. The rearrangement joins TRBV2 to TRBJ1-3; D is undetermined. V dropped 3 bases and J dropped 4 bases, with 19 bases sitting between them. The CDR3 loop spans 17 amino acids. Germline V gene sequence: CDR1 SNHLY, CDR2 FYNNEI. The DNA for the CDR3 is TGTGCCAGCAGTGATCTTGTCGGTGGGAGACGCGGAAACACCATATATTTT. As protein: CASSDLVGGRRGNTIYF.

The chain combines TRBV6-4 with TRBJ2-1, with TRBD2 matching over 9 bases. Germline V gene lookup returns CDR1 MRHNA and CDR2 SNTAGT. The J segment lost 9 bases and the V segment lost 4 bases, leaving 16 bases of the junction unmatched. The CDR3 loop spans 17 amino acids. As DNA, the CDR3 is TGTGCCAGCAGTGTTAGCACCGGGACTAGCCGGGGGAGTGAGCAGTTCTTC. Amino acid sequence: CASSVSTGTSRGSEQFF.

For the CDR3, the DNA is TGTGCCAGCAGCAAAGACAGGGGCGGATTAAATAGCAATCAGCCCCAGCATTTT. Residues: CASSKDRGGLNSNQPQHF. The V and J genes are TRBV5-8 and TRBJ1-5; 8 bases are a match to TRBD1. The CDR3 consists of 18 residues. Germline CDR1 and CDR2: SGHTS and YDEGEE. V shed 4 bases, J shed 0 bases, and the junction held 12 bases outside the gene matches. The full variable domain, in which reference TRBV5-8 and TRBJ1-5 provide the parts outside the CDR3, is EAGVTQSPTHLIKTRGQQATLRCSPISGHTSVYWYQQALGLGLQFLLWYDEGEERNRGNFPPRFSGRQFPNYSSELNVNALELEDSALYLCASSKDRGGLNSNQPQHFGDGTRLSIL.

V usage is TRBV5-6 and J usage is TRBJ2-1; maybe TRBD1 (5 bases). The V end lost 1 base, the J end lost 3 bases, and 5 bases lay between the germline ends. This CDR3 has 13 residues. CDR1 is SGHDT and CDR2 is YYEEEE in the germline V gene. DNA for the CDR3: TGTGCCAGCAGCTTGCAGGGCTACAATGAGCAGTTCTTC. Translated: CASSLQGYNEQFF.

J is TRBJ1-2 and V is TRBV28, with 8 bases fitting TRBD1. Germline trimming cut 2 bases from V and 9 bases from J; bases unmatched to any gene: 5. The CDR3 runs to 13 residues. Germline-derived CDR1 and CDR2 are MDHEN and SYDVKM. The CDR3 region is CASSLRTGISYTF. In DNA form, the CDR3 reads TGTGCCAGCAGTTTACGGACAGGGATTAGCTACACCTTC.

The chain couples TRBV5-6 to TRBJ2-1, with D uncertain. CDR3 length equals 14 residues. CDR1 and CDR2 (germline): SGHDT, YYEEEE. Trimming took off 0 bases at V and 1 base at J, with 5 bases between the two ends. CDR3 sequence reads: CASSLDSSYNEQFF. CDR3 DNA sequence: TGTGCCAGCAGCTTGGACAGTTCCTACAATGAGCAGTTCTTC. The variable domain in full, completed from reference TRBV5-6 and TRBJ2-1, reads DAGVTQSPTHLIKTRGQQVTLRCSPKSGHDTVSWYQQALGQGPQFIFQYYEEEERQRGNFPDRFSGHQFPNYSSELNVNALLLGDSALYLCASSLDSSYNEQFFGPGTRLTVL.